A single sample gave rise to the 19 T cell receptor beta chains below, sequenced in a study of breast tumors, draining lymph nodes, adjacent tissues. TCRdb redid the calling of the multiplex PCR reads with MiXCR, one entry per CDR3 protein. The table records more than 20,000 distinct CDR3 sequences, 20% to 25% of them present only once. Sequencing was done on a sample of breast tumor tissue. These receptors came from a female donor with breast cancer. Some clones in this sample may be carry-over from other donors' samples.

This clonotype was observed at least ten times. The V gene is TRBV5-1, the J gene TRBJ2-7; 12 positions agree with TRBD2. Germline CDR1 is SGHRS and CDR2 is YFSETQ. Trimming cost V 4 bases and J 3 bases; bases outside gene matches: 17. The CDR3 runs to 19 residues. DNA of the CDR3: TGCGCCAGCAGCGTTTCCGGGACAGGGGAGACTAGCGGGGGCTACGAGCAGTACTTC. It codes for CASSVSGTGETSGGYEQYF.

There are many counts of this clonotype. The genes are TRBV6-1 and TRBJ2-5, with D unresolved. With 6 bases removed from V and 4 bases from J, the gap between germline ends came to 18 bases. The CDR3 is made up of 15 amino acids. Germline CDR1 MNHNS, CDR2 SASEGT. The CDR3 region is CASSEPGWVIETQYF. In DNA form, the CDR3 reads TGTGCCAGCAGCGAGCCAGGCTGGGTAATAGAGACCCAGTACTTC.

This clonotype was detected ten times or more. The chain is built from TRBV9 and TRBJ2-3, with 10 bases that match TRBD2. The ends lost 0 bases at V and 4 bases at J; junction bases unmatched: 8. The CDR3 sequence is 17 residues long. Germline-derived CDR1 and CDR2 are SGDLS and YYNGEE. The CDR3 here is CASSVGVVAGGPDTQYF. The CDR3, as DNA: TGTGCCAGCAGCGTAGGGGTAGTAGCGGGAGGACCAGATACGCAGTATTTT.

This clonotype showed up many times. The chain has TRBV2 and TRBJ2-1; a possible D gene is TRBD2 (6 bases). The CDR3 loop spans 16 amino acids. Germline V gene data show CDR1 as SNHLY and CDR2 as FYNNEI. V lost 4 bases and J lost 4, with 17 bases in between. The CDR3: CASSALWGLLYNEQFF. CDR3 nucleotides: TGTGCCAGCAGTGCCCTCTGGGGACTCCTTTACAATGAGCAGTTCTTC.

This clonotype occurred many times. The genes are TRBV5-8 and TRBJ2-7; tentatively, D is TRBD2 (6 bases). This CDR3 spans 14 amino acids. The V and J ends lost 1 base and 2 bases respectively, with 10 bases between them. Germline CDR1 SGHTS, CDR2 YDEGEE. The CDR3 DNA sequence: TGTGCCAGCAGCTTGTCGGAGGGAACCTACGAGCAGTACTTC. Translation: CASSLSEGTYEQYF.

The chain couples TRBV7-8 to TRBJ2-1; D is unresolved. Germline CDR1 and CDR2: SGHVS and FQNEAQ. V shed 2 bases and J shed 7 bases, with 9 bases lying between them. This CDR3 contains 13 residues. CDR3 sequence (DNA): TGTGCCAGCAGCTTACAGTTTTTGAATGAGCAGTTCTTC. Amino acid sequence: CASSLQFLNEQFF.

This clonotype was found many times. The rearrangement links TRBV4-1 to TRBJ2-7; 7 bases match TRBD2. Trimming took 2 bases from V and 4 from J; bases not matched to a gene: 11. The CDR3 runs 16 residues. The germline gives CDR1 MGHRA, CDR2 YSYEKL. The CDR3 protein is CASSQSSGSIGYEQYF. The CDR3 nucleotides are TGCGCCAGCAGCCAATCTAGCGGCTCCATAGGTTACGAGCAGTACTTC.

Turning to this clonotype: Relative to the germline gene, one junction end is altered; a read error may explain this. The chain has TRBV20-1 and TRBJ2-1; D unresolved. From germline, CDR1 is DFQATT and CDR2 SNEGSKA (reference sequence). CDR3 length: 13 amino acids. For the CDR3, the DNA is TGCAGTGCTACTAGTGTTGTCGTCAGTGAGCAGCTCTTC. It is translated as CSATSVVVSEQLF.

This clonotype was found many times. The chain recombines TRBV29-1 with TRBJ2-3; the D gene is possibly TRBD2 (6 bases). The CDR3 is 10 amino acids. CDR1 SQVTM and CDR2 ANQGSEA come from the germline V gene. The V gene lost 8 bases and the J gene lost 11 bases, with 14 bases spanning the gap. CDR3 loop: CSSQHGGQYF. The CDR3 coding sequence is TGCAGCTCGCAACACGGGGGGCAGTATTTT.

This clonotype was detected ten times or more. CDR3 nucleotides: TGTGCCAGCAGCAGAGGGACTAGCGGGGCCTACGAGCAGTACTTC. Translation: CASSRGTSGAYEQYF. V and J are TRBV7-9 and TRBJ2-7, with 13 bases identical to TRBD2. The germline gives CDR1 SEHNR, CDR2 FQNEAQ (reference sequence). CDR3 length: 15 amino acids. J gave up 2 bases and V 5 bases, and 3 bases lay outside the gene matches.

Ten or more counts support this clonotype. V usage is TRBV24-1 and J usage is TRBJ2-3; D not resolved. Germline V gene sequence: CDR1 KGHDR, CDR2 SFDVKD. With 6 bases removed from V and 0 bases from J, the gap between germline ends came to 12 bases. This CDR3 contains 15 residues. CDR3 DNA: TGTGCCACCAGTTCAAAGGGTGCTAGCACAGATACGCAGTATTTT. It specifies CATSSKGASTDTQYF.

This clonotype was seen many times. The CDR3 region has the DNA TGCAGCGTTGAATCTTGGCAGAACAATGAGCAGTTCTTC. It yields the protein CSVESWQNNEQFF. V and J are TRBV29-1 and TRBJ2-1, with D hard to call. CDR1 is SQVTM, CDR2 ANQGSEA, per germline. The CDR3 has 13 amino acids. V was trimmed by 2 bases and J by 5 bases, leaving 10 bases between them.

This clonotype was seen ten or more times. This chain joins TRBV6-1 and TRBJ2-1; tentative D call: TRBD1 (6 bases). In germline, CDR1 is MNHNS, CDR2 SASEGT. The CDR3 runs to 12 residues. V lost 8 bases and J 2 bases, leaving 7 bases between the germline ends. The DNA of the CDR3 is TGTGCCAGCCGGGACACCTACAATGAGCAGTTCTTC. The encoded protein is CASRDTYNEQFF.

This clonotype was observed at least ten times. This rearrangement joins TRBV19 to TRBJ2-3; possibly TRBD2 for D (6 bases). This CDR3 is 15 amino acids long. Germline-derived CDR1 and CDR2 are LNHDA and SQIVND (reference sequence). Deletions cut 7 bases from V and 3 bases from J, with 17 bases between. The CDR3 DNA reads TGTGCCAGTAACCCAAGCGGGTCCGGAACAGATACGCAGTATTTT. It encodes CASNPSGSGTDTQYF.

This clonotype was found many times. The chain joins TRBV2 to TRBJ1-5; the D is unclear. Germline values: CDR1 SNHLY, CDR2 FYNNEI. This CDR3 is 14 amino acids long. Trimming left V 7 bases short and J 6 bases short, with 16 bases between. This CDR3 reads CASNPDGRGQPQHF. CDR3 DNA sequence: TGTGCCAGCAATCCTGACGGCCGGGGTCAGCCCCAGCATTTT.

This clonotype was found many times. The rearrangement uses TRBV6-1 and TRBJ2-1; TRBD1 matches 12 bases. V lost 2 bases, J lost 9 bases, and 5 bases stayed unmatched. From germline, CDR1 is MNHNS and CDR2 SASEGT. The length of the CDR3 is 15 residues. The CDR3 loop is CASSEPGQGAAEQFF. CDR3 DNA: TGTGCCAGCAGTGAACCGGGACAGGGGGCGGCTGAGCAGTTCTTC.

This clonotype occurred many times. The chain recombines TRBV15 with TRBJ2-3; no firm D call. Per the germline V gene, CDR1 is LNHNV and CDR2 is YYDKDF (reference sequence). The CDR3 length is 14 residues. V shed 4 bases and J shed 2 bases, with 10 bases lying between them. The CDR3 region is CATSKRSDTDTQYF. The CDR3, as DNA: TGTGCCACCAGCAAAAGGTCCGACACAGATACGCAGTATTTT. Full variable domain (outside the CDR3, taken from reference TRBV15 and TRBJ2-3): DAMVIQNPRYQVTQFGKPVTLSCSQTLNHNVMYWYQQKSSQAPKLLFHYYDKDFNNEADTPDNFQSRRPNTSFCFLDIRSPGLGDTAMYLCATSKRSDTDTQYFGPGTRLTVL.

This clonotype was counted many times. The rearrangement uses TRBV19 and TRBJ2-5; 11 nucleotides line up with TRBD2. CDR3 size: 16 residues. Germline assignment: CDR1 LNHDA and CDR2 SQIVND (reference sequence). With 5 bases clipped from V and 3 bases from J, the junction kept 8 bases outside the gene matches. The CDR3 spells CASSRNPGLAEETQYF. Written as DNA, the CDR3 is TGTGCCAGTAGTCGTAATCCGGGACTAGCGGAAGAGACCCAGTACTTC.

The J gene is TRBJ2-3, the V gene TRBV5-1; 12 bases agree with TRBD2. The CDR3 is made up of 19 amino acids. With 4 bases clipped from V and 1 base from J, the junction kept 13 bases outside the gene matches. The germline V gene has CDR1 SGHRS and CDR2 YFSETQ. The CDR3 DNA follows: TGCGCCAGCAGCCGGGGACTAGCGGGTCGGGGTAGGGGCACAGATACGCAGTATTTT. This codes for CASSRGLAGRGRGTDTQYF. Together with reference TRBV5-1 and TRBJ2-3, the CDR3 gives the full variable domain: KAGVTQTPRYLIKTRGQQVTLSCSPISGHRSVSWYQQTPGQGLQFLFEYFSETQRNKGNFPGRFSGRQFSNSRSEMNVSTLELGDSALYLCASSRGLAGRGRGTDTQYFGPGTRLTVL.